One and the same sample provided the 9 T cell receptor beta chains below, sequenced in a study of shared clonotypes between healthy human individuals. Using immunoSEQ multiplex PCR, the repertoire was profiled, and TCRdb retains in-frame clones only, with some absent. Of some 350,000 clones listed, around two thirds are singletons. The sequenced sample was memory CD4+ T cells sorted from blood. Documented subset: CD45RA-negative fraction. Every receptor here comes from a young man in good health.

This chain uses TRBV14 with TRBJ1-5; D is unclear. Germline CDR1 reads SGHDN; CDR2 reads FVKESK. Trimming shortened V by 0 bases and J by 7 bases, and 7 bases separated the two germline ends. The CDR3 covers 13 residues. The DNA of the CDR3 is TGTGCCAGCAGCCAAGACAGATCCCAGCCCCAGCATTTT. Protein sequence: CASSQDRSQPQHF.

V and J are TRBV9 and TRBJ1-1, with D possibly being TRBD1 (5 bases). CDR1 SGDLS and CDR2 YYNGEE come from the germline V gene. Deletions cut 0 bases from V and 6 bases from J, with 12 bases between. This CDR3 contains 14 residues. The CDR3, as DNA: TGTGCCAGCAGCGTAGGAGCCGAGGGGTCTGAAGCTTTCTTT. It encodes CASSVGAEGSEAFF.

This chain connects TRBV5-5 to TRBJ1-4; D gene unclear. V was clipped by 4 bases and J by 8 bases, with 15 bases between them. This CDR3 has 14 residues. Germline-derived CDR1 and CDR2 are SGHKS and YYEKEE (reference sequence). CDR3 loop: CASSGSEGREKLFF. The CDR3 DNA is TGTGCCAGCAGCGGGTCAGAAGGGAGGGAAAAACTGTTTTTT.

The chain has TRBV29-1 and TRBJ2-7, with 10 bases matching TRBD1. The CDR3 is 17 amino acids. Germline V gene sequence: CDR1 SQVTM, CDR2 ANQGSEA. The ends lost 0 bases at V and 2 bases at J; junction bases unmatched: 10. The CDR3 loop reads CSVEDRFRQGAPYEQYF. CDR3 coding DNA: TGCAGCGTTGAAGATCGGTTTAGACAGGGGGCTCCCTACGAGCAGTACTTC.

CDR3 sequence: CASSLGLQVNQPQHF. For the CDR3, the DNA is TGTGCCAGCAGTTTGGGGTTACAGGTCAATCAGCCCCAGCATTTT. The rearrangement uses TRBV28 and TRBJ1-5; maybe TRBD1 (5 bases). V was trimmed by 3 bases and J by 3 bases, leaving 12 bases between them. Germline values: CDR1 MDHEN, CDR2 SYDVKM. The CDR3 consists of 15 residues.

Many counts were recorded for this clone. The chain is built from TRBV18 and TRBJ2-7; 9 bases are shared with TRBD1. The germline CDR1 and CDR2 sequences are KGHSH and LQKENI. This CDR3 region has 15 residues. Trimming cost V 3 bases and J 4 bases; bases outside gene matches: 7. In nucleotides, the CDR3 is TGTGCCAGCTCACCTCTACAGGGGGCGGCGTACGAGCAGTACTTC. It encodes CASSPLQGAAYEQYF.

This chain joins TRBV19 and TRBJ2-3; 8 nucleotides match TRBD1. The CDR3 totals 17 residues. V gave up 4 bases and J gave up 3 bases; unmatched junction bases: 12. Germline CDR1 reads LNHDA; CDR2 reads SQIVND (reference sequence). CDR3 sequence reads: CASSSRSRGRGTDTQYF. CDR3 nucleotide sequence: TGTGCCAGTAGTAGCCGATCCAGGGGGCGCGGGACAGATACGCAGTATTTT.

J is TRBJ2-7 and V is TRBV6-6; D call uncertain. The V gene's germline CDR1 is MNHNY and CDR2 SVGAGI (reference sequence). Trimming stripped 0 bases from V and 3 bases from J, with 15 bases between. The CDR3 is 16 amino acids. The CDR3 here is CASSYSKASHNYEQYF. The CDR3 bases are TGTGCCAGCAGTTACTCGAAAGCGAGCCATAACTACGAGCAGTACTTC.

This clone occurred a few times. The chain links TRBV2 to TRBJ2-7; tentatively, D is TRBD1 (6 bases). The V gene lost 3 bases and the J gene lost 7 bases, with 16 bases spanning the gap. CDR3 length: 14 amino acids. Germline V gene data show CDR1 as SNHLY and CDR2 as FYNNEI. In nucleotides, the CDR3 is TGTGCCAGCAGTGACATCGGGACAAATGGAGAGCAGTACTTC. Its translation: CASSDIGTNGEQYF.